The sample holds a few counts of the clone carrying this T cell receptor beta chain. The entry originates in a study of cytomegalovirus exposure and HLA in healthy donors. The PCR employed 60 Vbeta primers together with 13 Jbeta primers. Original processing methods: There were tens of millions of unique TCR beta chains by a later count, and about 12 million of them were shared. Measured with immunoSEQ multiplex PCR; TCRdb has only the in-frame clones, and not every one. Clonal size and the V and J genes are those of that table, whereas D and trimming came from the DNA. The sample yields about 120,000 clones, 60% to 80% seen once. J was trimmed by 3 bases and V by 3 bases; bases with no gene match: 6. The germline CDR1 and CDR2 sequences are MNHEY and SVGAGI. The CDR3 loop spans 16 amino acids.

Sequenced: PBMCs. The source is a human donor in good health. The chain couples TRBV6-5 to TRBJ1-4, with TRBD1 identical over 8 bases. The CDR3 here is CASSYIPGQANEKLFF. In DNA form, the CDR3 reads TGTGCCAGCAGTTATATTCCGGGACAGGCTAATGAAAAACTGTTTTTT.